This TCR beta chain was profiled in a study of blood T cell repertoires in COVID-19. Here immunoSEQ multiplex PCR was the method, and the copy in TCRdb shows in-frame clones only, minus some. The profile covers roughly 270,000 clones, with roughly 90% appearing a single time and about 9.8% taken by the ten largest. The sample taken for sequencing was peripheral blood. The receptor comes from a man aged 18 to 30 with active or convalescent COVID-19.

The CDR3, as DNA: TGTGCCAGCAGAACACATACTGGAAACACCATATATTTT. It translates to CASRTHTGNTIYF. J is TRBJ1-3 and V is TRBV6-4; no reliable D call. The germline V and J ends were trimmed by 6 bases and 2 bases, with 8 bases remaining between them. The germline CDR1 and CDR2 sequences are MRHNA and SNTAGT. This CDR3 is built from 13 residues.